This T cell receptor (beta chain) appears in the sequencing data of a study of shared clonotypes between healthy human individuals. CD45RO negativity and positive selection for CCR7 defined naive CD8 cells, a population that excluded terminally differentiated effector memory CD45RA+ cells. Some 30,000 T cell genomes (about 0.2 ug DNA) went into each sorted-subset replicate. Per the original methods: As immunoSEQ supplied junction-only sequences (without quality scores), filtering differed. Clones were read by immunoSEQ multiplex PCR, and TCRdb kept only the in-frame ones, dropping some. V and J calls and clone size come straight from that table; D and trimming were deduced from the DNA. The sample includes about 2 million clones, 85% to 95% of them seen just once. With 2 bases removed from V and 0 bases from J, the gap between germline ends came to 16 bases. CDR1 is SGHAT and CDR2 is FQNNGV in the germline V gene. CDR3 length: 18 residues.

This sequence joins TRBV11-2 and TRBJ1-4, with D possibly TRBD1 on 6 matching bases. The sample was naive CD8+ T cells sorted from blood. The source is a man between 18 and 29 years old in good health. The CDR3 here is CASSLSRQGIATNEKLFF. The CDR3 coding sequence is TGTGCCAGCAGCTTATCCCGCCAGGGGATTGCAACTAATGAAAAACTGTTTTTT.